Listed here are 5 T cell receptor beta chains from one sample, sequenced in a study of shared clonotypes between healthy human individuals. Profiled with immunoSEQ multiplex PCR; TCRdb holds only in-frame clones, not every one. The data contain around 620,000 clones, around 96% of them singletons. Only CD45RO-negative cells positively selected for CCR7 counted as naive CD8 cells, so terminally differentiated effector memory CD45RA+ cells were excluded. Input material: naive CD8+ T cells sorted from blood. Receptors originate from a woman aged 25 to 39 in good health.

The chain has TRBV7-9 and TRBJ1-4, with D perhaps matching TRBD1 (6 bases). CDR3 size: 16 residues. Germline V gene data show CDR1 as SEHNR and CDR2 as FQNEAQ (reference sequence). Trimming removed 5 bases at V and 5 bases at J, with 18 bases between. CDR3 residues: CASSTSRQVGNEKLFF. CDR3 DNA: TGTGCCAGCAGCACCTCACGACAGGTTGGGAATGAAAAACTGTTTTTT.

This chain connects TRBV19 to TRBJ2-2, with D possibly being TRBD1 (5 bases). Germline V CDR1 and CDR2: LNHDA, SQIVND (reference sequence). V was trimmed by 1 base and J by 0 bases, leaving 12 bases between them. The CDR3 length is 17 residues. In DNA form, the CDR3 reads TGTGCCAGTAGTATAGGAGTTTGGACAACGAACACCGGGGAGCTGTTTTTT. Residues: CASSIGVWTTNTGELFF.

The sample holds a few counts of this clone. V and J are TRBV7-7 and TRBJ2-7; a possible D gene is TRBD2 (7 bases). This CDR3 contains 13 residues. V was cut by 8 bases and J by 4 bases, with 15 bases left in between. The germline CDR1 and CDR2 sequences are SSHAT and FNYEAQ (reference sequence). The CDR3 here is CASALGGQYEQYF. Here the CDR3 DNA reads TGTGCCAGCGCCTTGGGGGGGCAATACGAGCAGTACTTC.

The chain has TRBV28 and TRBJ1-4, with D maybe TRBD1 (6 bases). Germline V gene data show CDR1 as MDHEN and CDR2 as SYDVKM. V gave up 6 bases and J gave up 4 bases, with 21 bases separating them. The CDR3 totals 17 residues. DNA of the CDR3: TGTGCCAGCAGCTATCACCCATACAGGGCCGTTAATGAAAAACTGTTTTTT. This codes for CASSYHPYRAVNEKLFF.

This clone was recorded a few times. CDR3 sequence (DNA): TGTGCCAGCTCACGACGCTATGGCTACACCTTC. Amino acid sequence: CASSRRYGYTF. The chain uses TRBV18 and TRBJ1-2; D is unclear. CDR3 length: 11 residues. Trimming shortened V by 4 bases and J by 4 bases, and 4 bases separated the two germline ends. From germline, CDR1 is KGHSH and CDR2 LQKENI.